One and the same sample provided the 31 T cell receptor beta chains below, sequenced in a study of blood T cell repertoires in COVID-19. Sequencing was performed with immunoSEQ multiplex PCR; in TCRdb, only in-frame clones are kept and a portion is missing. The repertoire consists of around 150,000 clones, with 86% occurring once and the leading ten covering roughly 0.99%. Input material: peripheral blood. These receptors were collected from a man younger than 30 with acute or convalescent COVID-19.

This chain uses TRBV24-1 with TRBJ1-5; 8 nucleotides match TRBD1. J was trimmed by 7 bases and V by 10 bases; bases with no gene match: 8. Looked up from germline, CDR1 is KGHDR and CDR2 is SFDVKD. The CDR3 is 13 residues long. The CDR3 coding sequence is TGTGCCACAGCAGGGGGCGTAAGACAGCCCCAGCATTTT. Translation gives CATAGGVRQPQHF.

This rearrangement joins TRBV30 to TRBJ1-2, with D hard to call. Germline CDR1 reads GTSNPN; CDR2 reads SVGIG (reference sequence). The CDR3 sequence is 13 residues long. Trimming removed 2 bases from V and 6 bases from J, with 13 bases in between. The CDR3 DNA reads as TGTGCCTGGAGTCAAGCAGGTTGGAATGGCTACACCTTC. It translates to CAWSQAGWNGYTF. Supplemented by reference TRBV30 and TRBJ1-2, the full variable domain reads SQTIHQWPATLVQPVGSPLSLECTVEGTSNPNLYWYRQAAGRGLQLLFYSVGIGQISSEVPQNLSASRPQDRQFILSSKKLLLSDSGFYLCAWSQAGWNGYTFGSGTRLTVV.

This chain uses TRBV5-1 with TRBJ1-6, with D hard to call. Germline assignment: CDR1 SGHRS and CDR2 YFSETQ. The CDR3 sequence is 16 residues long. The V gene lost 0 bases and the J gene lost 9 bases, with 16 bases spanning the gap. CDR3 amino acids: CASSLEEGFLGSPLHF. CDR3 nucleotide sequence: TGCGCCAGCAGCTTGGAAGAGGGTTTTTTGGGTTCACCCCTCCACTTT.

V is TRBV28 and J is TRBJ2-1, with D perhaps TRBD2 (6 bases). This CDR3 has 14 amino acids. With 6 bases removed from V and 11 bases from J, the gap between germline ends came to 20 bases. Germline CDR1 and CDR2: MDHEN and SYDVKM. This CDR3 reads CASSLGTGTPQQFF. In DNA, the CDR3 is TGTGCCAGCAGCCTGGGCACCGGGACTCCGCAGCAGTTCTTC.

The chain employs TRBV7-9 and TRBJ1-4; 8 nucleotides agree with TRBD1. The germline CDR1 and CDR2 sequences are SEHNR and FQNEAQ (reference sequence). The trim removed 2 bases at V and 4 bases at J, leaving 3 bases unmatched. This CDR3 spans 15 amino acids. Here the CDR3 DNA reads TGTGCCAGCAGCTTAACAGGGGGGGTTAATGAAAAACTGTTTTTT. It yields the protein CASSLTGGVNEKLFF.

The chain combines TRBV5-4 with TRBJ2-4; tentative D call: TRBD1 (6 bases). CDR1 is SGHNT, CDR2 YYREEE, per germline (reference sequence). This CDR3 comprises 16 residues. Trimming left V 0 bases short and J 0 bases short, with 10 bases between. CDR3 sequence: CASSLDRESAKNIQYF. The DNA of the CDR3 is TGTGCCAGCAGCTTGGACAGGGAGTCAGCCAAAAACATTCAGTACTTC. The full variable domain, with the rest looked up from reference TRBV5-4 and TRBJ2-4, is ETGVTQSPTHLIKTRGQQVTLRCSSQSGHNTVSWYQQALGQGPQFIFQYYREEENGRGNFPPRFSGLQFPNYSSELNVNALELDDSALYLCASSLDRESAKNIQYFGAGTRLSVL.

This chain links TRBV30 with TRBJ1-1; D is undetermined. The germline CDR1 and CDR2 sequences are GTSNPN and SVGIG (reference sequence). The germline V and J ends were trimmed by 6 bases and 6 bases, with 14 bases remaining between them. This CDR3 spans 12 amino acids. The CDR3 sequence is CACGPGPSEAFF. The CDR3 DNA reads TGTGCCTGCGGTCCCGGTCCTTCTGAAGCTTTCTTT. Filled out from reference TRBV30 and TRBJ1-1, the complete variable domain reads SQTIHQWPATLVQPVGSPLSLECTVEGTSNPNLYWYRQAAGRGLQLLFYSVGIGQISSEVPQNLSASRPQDRQFILSSKKLLLSDSGFYLCACGPGPSEAFFGQGTRLTVV.

This clone was counted a single time. The chain carries TRBV11-2 and TRBJ2-5, with 12 nucleotides matching TRBD2. Germline V lookup: CDR1 SGHAT, CDR2 FQNNGV. The CDR3 loop spans 15 amino acids. V gave up 4 bases and J gave up 5 bases; unmatched junction bases: 5. The CDR3 reads CASSSSGGAGETQYF. The CDR3, as DNA: TGTGCCAGCAGCTCTAGCGGGGGGGCCGGGGAGACCCAGTACTTC.

J is TRBJ2-3 and V is TRBV5-1; a possible D gene is TRBD2 (7 bases). The CDR3 covers 14 residues. The V gene lost 5 bases and the J gene lost 2 bases, with 12 bases spanning the gap. Germline V gene lookup returns CDR1 SGHRS and CDR2 YFSETQ. CDR3 DNA sequence: TGCGCCAGCAGTACCGGGGGGCTCACAGATACGCAGTATTTT. Translation gives CASSTGGLTDTQYF.

The V gene is TRBV3-1 (or the pseudogene TRBV3-2), the J gene TRBJ2-5, with 10 nucleotides matching TRBD2. The trim removed 4 bases at V and 4 bases at J, leaving 6 bases unmatched. The CDR3 is made up of 15 amino acids. Germline V gives CDR1 LGHDT, CDR2 YNNKEL (reference sequence). The CDR3 is CASSPRTSGPETQYF. CDR3 nucleotides: TGTGCCAGCAGCCCCCGGACTAGCGGACCAGAGACCCAGTACTTC.

V is TRBV7-2 and J is TRBJ2-7; a possible D gene is TRBD1 (5 bases). The CDR3 has 12 amino acids. Per germline, CDR1 SGHTA and CDR2 FQGNSA. V was cut by 5 bases and J by 4 bases, with 9 bases left in between. The CDR3 nucleotides read TGTGCCAGCAGCCGGACACCTTACGAGCAGTACTTC. As protein: CASSRTPYEQYF.

The rearrangement uses TRBV4-1 and TRBJ2-7; the D gene is possibly TRBD1 (5 bases). CDR1 MGHRA and CDR2 YSYEKL come from the germline V gene. This CDR3 is 14 amino acids long. V lost 2 bases to trimming and J lost 5 bases, with 13 bases between them. The CDR3 region is CASSQPTTGNEQYV. In nucleotides, the CDR3 is TGCGCCAGCAGCCAACCAACCACAGGTAACGAGCAGTACGTC.

This sequence joins TRBV9 and TRBJ2-2; 11 nucleotides line up with TRBD1. Trimming at V came to 3 bases and at J to 7 bases, leaving 2 bases not matched to a gene. CDR3 length equals 14 residues. CDR1 and CDR2 (germline): SGDLS, YYNGEE. The CDR3 spells CASSGTGGSGELFF. CDR3 nucleotide sequence: TGTGCCAGCAGCGGGACAGGGGGCAGCGGGGAGCTGTTTTTT.

The chain employs TRBV6-1 and TRBJ2-7, with 9 bases fitting TRBD1. This CDR3 has 15 amino acids. Trimming cost V 2 bases and J 6 bases; bases outside gene matches: 8. In germline, CDR1 is MNHNS, CDR2 SASEGT. The CDR3 coding sequence is TGTGCCAGCAGTGAATCAAGACAGGGGGTCGGCGAGCAGTACGTC. Protein: CASSESRQGVGEQYV.

The chain uses TRBV19 and TRBJ1-6; no firm D call. The germline V and J ends were trimmed by 6 bases and 8 bases, with 8 bases remaining between them. The CDR3 spans 12 residues. From germline, CDR1 is LNHDA and CDR2 SQIVND (reference sequence). CDR3 DNA: TGTGCCAGTAGCCAGGCAGATTCACCCCTCCACTTT. It codes for CASSQADSPLHF. The entire variable domain, with the rest obtained from reference TRBV19 and TRBJ1-6, is as follows: DGGITQSPKYLFRKEGQNVTLSCEQNLNHDAMYWYRQDPGQGLRLIYYSQIVNDFQKGDIAEGYSVSREKKESFPLTVTSAQKNPTAFYLCASSQADSPLHFGNGTRLTVT.

This chain joins TRBV5-1 and TRBJ2-7; no definite D call. Germline CDR1 SGHRS, CDR2 YFSETQ. The CDR3 covers 13 residues. The V and J ends lost 0 bases and 9 bases respectively, with 13 bases between them. CDR3 amino acids: CASSLGQLSGQYF. CDR3 bases: TGCGCCAGCAGCTTGGGGCAGCTGTCGGGGCAGTACTTC.

The genes are TRBV7-9 and TRBJ2-1; tentative D call: TRBD2 (6 bases). Germline CDR1 is SEHNR and CDR2 is FQNEAQ (reference sequence). The length of the CDR3 is 13 residues. Trimming took off 6 bases at V and 8 bases at J, with 14 bases between the two ends. The CDR3 nucleotides read TGTGCCAGCAGGAAACTAGCATCCGATGAGCAGTTCTTC. This gives the protein CASRKLASDEQFF.

The chain couples TRBV6-5 to TRBJ1-2; no reliable D call. Germline V gene data show CDR1 as MNHEY and CDR2 as SVGAGI. This CDR3 is built from 13 residues. Trimming removed 3 bases at V and 2 bases at J, with 7 bases between. The CDR3, as DNA: TGTGCCAGCAGTTATTCCCAAAACTATGGCTACACCTTC. Protein sequence: CASSYSQNYGYTF.

The chain couples TRBV12-5 to TRBJ1-3, with 11 bases lining up with TRBD1. Trimming took 5 bases from V and 3 from J; bases not matched to a gene: 6. Germline assignment: CDR1 LGHNT and CDR2 FRNRAP. CDR3 length: 16 amino acids. As DNA, the CDR3 is TGTGCTAGTGGTCTTGGACAGGGGGCGCTTGGAAACACCATATATTTT. This translates into CASGLGQGALGNTIYF.

This clone has a handful of counts. The V gene is TRBV9, the J gene TRBJ1-2; 7 bases are a match to TRBD1. Germline V CDR1 and CDR2: SGDLS, YYNGEE. The ends lost 0 bases at V and 4 bases at J; junction bases unmatched: 9. The CDR3 consists of 16 residues. Here the CDR3 reads CASSVEGAGTAYGYTF. In nucleotides, the CDR3 is TGTGCCAGCAGCGTAGAGGGCGCGGGGACAGCCTATGGCTACACCTTC.

V usage is TRBV6-6 and J usage is TRBJ2-1, with 10 bases aligning to TRBD2. V lost 5 bases to trimming and J lost 7 bases; unmatched junction nucleotides: 14. The V gene's germline CDR1 is MNHNY and CDR2 SVGAGI (reference sequence). The CDR3 runs 17 residues. CDR3 coding DNA: TGTGCCAGCAGTCGACCCCACCGAGCGGGGGGGGGAAATGAGCAGTTCTTC. This sequence encodes CASSRPHRAGGGNEQFF.

The V and J genes are TRBV6-6 and TRBJ1-1, with D unresolved. The V end was cut by 4 bases, the J end by 1 base, with 10 bases between. The germline CDR1 and CDR2 sequences are MNHNY and SVGAGI (reference sequence). The CDR3 has 14 residues. CDR3 region: CASSLPNGNTEAFF. The CDR3 DNA is TGTGCCAGCAGTTTACCGAACGGGAACACTGAAGCTTTCTTT.

The V and J genes are TRBV19 and TRBJ2-2, with a weak D call TRBD1 (5 bases). The CDR3 is 13 amino acids. Germline CDR1 reads LNHDA; CDR2 reads SQIVND (reference sequence). V was clipped by 5 bases and J by 6 bases, with 10 bases between them. CDR3 loop: CASSVRQSGELFF. CDR3 DNA: TGTGCCAGTAGTGTCCGACAGTCCGGGGAGCTGTTTTTT.

The chain joins TRBV12-5 to TRBJ1-2; 8 bases are shared with TRBD1. Losses at the gene ends were 4 bases for V and 6 bases for J; bases not matched to a gene: 7. Germline lookup yields CDR1 LGHNT and CDR2 FRNRAP. The CDR3 totals 14 residues. The CDR3 here is CASGWNQGADGYTF. CDR3 in DNA: TGTGCTAGTGGTTGGAACCAGGGGGCGGATGGCTACACCTTC.

The J gene is TRBJ2-2, the V gene TRBV29-1, with 10 bases that match TRBD2. With V trimmed by 6 bases and J by 1 base, 2 bases remained unmatched. The CDR3 contains 14 residues. The germline V gene has CDR1 SQVTM and CDR2 ANQGSEA. The CDR3 here is CSVSSGGNTGELFF. CDR3 nucleotides: TGCAGCGTGTCTAGCGGGGGGAACACCGGGGAGCTGTTTTTT.

This chain links TRBV27 with TRBJ1-2; D unclear. Germline V gene lookup returns CDR1 MNHEY and CDR2 SMNVEV (reference sequence). The CDR3 sequence is 13 residues long. V was shortened by 5 bases and J by 4 bases, with 11 bases between the two germline ends. The DNA of the CDR3 is TGTGCCAGCAGTCTGGCTTCCTCCTATGGCTACACCTTC. Translation: CASSLASSYGYTF.

The chain is built from TRBV2 and TRBJ2-2, with TRBD2 matching 7 bases. Germline loops: CDR1 SNHLY, CDR2 FYNNEI. The CDR3 totals 15 residues. The V segment lost 2 bases and the J segment 3 bases; nucleotides outside the gene matches: 3. The CDR3 loop is CASSENGRYTGELFF. CDR3 nucleotide sequence: TGTGCCAGCAGTGAAAACGGGAGGTACACCGGGGAGCTGTTTTTT.

This sequence joins TRBV20-1 and TRBJ2-7; D call uncertain. In germline, CDR1 is DFQATT, CDR2 SNEGSKA (reference sequence). This CDR3 is 11 amino acids long. Trimming removed 5 bases at V and 5 bases at J, with 10 bases between. CDR3 coding DNA: TGCAGTGCTGCACAGAATGACGAGCAGTACGTC. This codes for CSAAQNDEQYV.

The chain couples TRBV24-1 to TRBJ2-2; 10 nucleotides agree with TRBD1. CDR3 size: 17 residues. CDR1 and CDR2 (germline): KGHDR, SFDVKD. V was clipped by 4 bases and J by 5 bases; unmatched bases: 9. The CDR3 spells CATSDRTWTGGTGELFF. The CDR3 region has the DNA TGTGCCACCAGTGACCGGACCTGGACAGGGGGGACCGGGGAGCTGTTTTTT.

The V gene is TRBV6-5, the J gene TRBJ1-2; tentative D call: TRBD1 (6 bases). CDR1 MNHEY and CDR2 SVGAGI come from the germline V gene. The CDR3 extends over 12 amino acids. Between the trimmed V and J ends, which lost 6 bases and 5 bases, there was a span of 10 bases. Here the CDR3 DNA reads TGTGCCAGCAGCACAGGGCTTTATGGCTACACCTTC. This codes for CASSTGLYGYTF.

This clone was recorded once. V is TRBV30 and J is TRBJ2-5; TRBD2 aligns across 8 bases. The CDR3 extends over 16 amino acids. Germline CDR1 and CDR2: GTSNPN and SVGIG (reference sequence). Trimming took 0 bases from V and 6 from J; bases not matched to a gene: 12. CDR3 coding DNA: TGTGCCTGGAGTGTACTAGGCGGGGGGCCCAGGAAGACCCAGTACTTC. Translated, it gives CAWSVLGGGPRKTQYF.